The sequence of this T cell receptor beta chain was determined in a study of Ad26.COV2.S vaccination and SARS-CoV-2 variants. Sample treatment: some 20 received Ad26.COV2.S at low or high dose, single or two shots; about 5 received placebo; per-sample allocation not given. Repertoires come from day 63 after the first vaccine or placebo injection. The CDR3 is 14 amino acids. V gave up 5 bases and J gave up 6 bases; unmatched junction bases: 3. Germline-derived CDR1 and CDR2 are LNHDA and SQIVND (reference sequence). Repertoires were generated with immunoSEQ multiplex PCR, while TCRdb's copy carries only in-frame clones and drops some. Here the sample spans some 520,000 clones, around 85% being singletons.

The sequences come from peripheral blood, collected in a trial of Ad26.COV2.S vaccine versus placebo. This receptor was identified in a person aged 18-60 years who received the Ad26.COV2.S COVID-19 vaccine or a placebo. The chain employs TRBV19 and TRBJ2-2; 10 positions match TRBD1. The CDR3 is CASSGTGVPGELFF. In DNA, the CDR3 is TGTGCCAGTAGTGGGACAGGGGTACCCGGGGAGCTGTTTTTT.